These T cell receptor beta chains were read from a single sample in a study of blood T cell repertoires in COVID-19. Measured with immunoSEQ multiplex PCR; TCRdb has only the in-frame clones, and not every one. The sample carries some 190,000 clones, about four fifths recorded once. The sequenced sample was peripheral blood. Receptor source: a woman in her seventies with active or convalescent COVID-19. Each CDR3 is given with its conserved first and last residue. Fields, in order: D gene, V gene, clone size, CDR3 protein. D genes are given only for firm matches. Some rows mark clone size as missing; the rest say once, few, many or name a class of expanded clone.

-	TRBV30	many	CASTPDWGNTEAFF
-	TRBV6-5	-	CASSPGRGLDQPQHF
-	TRBV6-2/TRBV6-3	-	CASSYSSRANTGELFF
-	TRBV6-1	-	CASSDSPGQGYGYTF
-	TRBV18	few	CASSPNIRRGQETQYF
-	TRBV27	-	CASSPTPGSWNTEAFF
TRBD1	TRBV6-2/TRBV6-3	-	CASSYEGQAWGNSPLHF
-	TRBV2	-	CATTLRLSYGYTF
TRBD2	TRBV30	-	CAWSVKGGAYEQYF
TRBD1	TRBV3-1/TRBV3-2	-	CASSPGTGHGEQYF
-	TRBV5-6	-	CASSFDRNQPQHF
-	TRBV7-3	-	CASSLRGSGANVLTF
TRBD2	TRBV2	-	CASRDLGLAGGLQETQYF
-	TRBV5-6	once	CASSLSLGALNTEAFF
-	TRBV4-1	-	CASSQLNLATYEQYF
-	TRBV15	-	CATSRVGGHDSNQPQHF
TRBD1	TRBV6-5	-	CASSYWIQGKQFF
TRBD2	TRBV28	-	CASIFSGGPFTGELFF
TRBD1	TRBV6-2/TRBV6-3	-	CASSYSSGTGLSGNTIYF
TRBD2	TRBV14	once	CASSQPGTSGMNTGELFF
-	TRBV19	few	CASSIAGVGGEAFF
-	TRBV5-1	-	CASGLTGGTDTQYF
-	TRBV18	-	CASSPGLSYEQYF
-	TRBV18	once	CASGPEQETQYF
TRBD2	TRBV13	few	CASSLQGWVSGASTDTQYF
TRBD2	TRBV9	once	CASSVDPAGERELFF
-	TRBV28	-	CASSLTLLAVFF
TRBD2	TRBV2	few	CASSALSSGRSGNEQFF
-	TRBV19	once	CASSITGIRGNTIYF
TRBD1	TRBV6-2/TRBV6-3	-	CASSPRGQGASGYTF
TRBD2	TRBV10-1	-	CASSALAGPAYNEQFF
-	TRBV18	-	CASSLTEYEQFF
TRBD1	TRBV5-4	-	CASSSTGGPDTQYF
TRBD2	TRBV5-4	-	CASSLGAGRVYEQYF
-	TRBV5-5	-	CASSLQWANTEAFF
-	TRBV24-1	-	CATSASGEKLFF
TRBD2	TRBV15	once	CATSRDRGTSGRVIVDEQFF